This T cell receptor (beta chain) derives from a study of read filtering for tumor transcriptome and immune sequencing. Study-wide results and caveats: The CD138-negative fraction was mixed bone marrow immune cells, not pure T cells.

Notes on this clonotype: Its antigen is still unknown.

The library was built from roughly 400 ng RNA with molecular barcoded adaptors for alpha/delta and beta/gamma chains. TCRdb independently ran MiXCR on the reads; one entry per CDR3 protein. The sample gives tens of thousands of distinct CDR3 sequences, about 18% of which show up once; 16% is in the top ten. CDR1 is DFQATT and CDR2 is SNEGSKA in the germline V gene (reference sequence). This CDR3 is built from 13 residues. V was clipped by 1 base and J by 7 bases, with 13 bases between them. Sequenced sample: a population of CD138-negative cells sorted from bone marrow. The receptor's source is a donor at least 40 years old with multiple myeloma. The chain couples TRBV20-1 to TRBJ1-1; possibly TRBD1 for D (5 bases). CDR3 coding DNA: TGCAGTGCTAGAGCCGACAGCCCCCATGAAGCTTTCTTT. Translated, it gives CSARADSPHEAFF.